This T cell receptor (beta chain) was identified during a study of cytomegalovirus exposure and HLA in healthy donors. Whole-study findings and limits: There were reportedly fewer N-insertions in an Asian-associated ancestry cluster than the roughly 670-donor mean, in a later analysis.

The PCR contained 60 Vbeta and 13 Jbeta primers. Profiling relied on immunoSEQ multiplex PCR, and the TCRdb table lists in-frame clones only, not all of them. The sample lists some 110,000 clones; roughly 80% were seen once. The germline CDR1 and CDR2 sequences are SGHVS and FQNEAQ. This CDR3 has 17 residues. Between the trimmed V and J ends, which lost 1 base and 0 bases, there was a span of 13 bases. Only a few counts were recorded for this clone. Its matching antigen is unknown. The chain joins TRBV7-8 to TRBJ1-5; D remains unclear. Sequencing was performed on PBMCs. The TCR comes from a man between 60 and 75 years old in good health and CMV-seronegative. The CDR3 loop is CASSLGRRAGSNQPQHF. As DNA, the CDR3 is TGTGCCAGCAGCTTAGGTAGGAGGGCCGGTAGCAATCAGCCCCAGCATTTT.